This is a list of T cell receptor beta chains from one sample in a study of vaccination and CD4 T cells after COVID-19. These receptors have no identified antigens. TCRdb analysed the PCR reads with MiXCR anew, one entry per CDR3 protein. The repertoire holds about 22,000 distinct CDR3 sequences, with about a third as singletons. Sample: CD4+ T cells from blood, cultured in vitro, taken about 7 months after SARS-CoV-2 vaccination. The receptor source for this set is a human donor who had recovered from COVID-19. Both conserved end residues are part of each CDR3. A D gene is named only where the DNA matches it firmly. Clone size is not always given. Where it is, it says once, few, many or a class for expanded clones.

j_call clone_size d_call v_call cdr3_nt cdr3_aa
TRBJ2-2 - TRBD1 TRBV15 TGTGCCACCAGCAGAGACTTAACAGGGGGCTTAAACACCGGGGAGCTGTTTTTT CATSRDLTGGLNTGELFF
TRBJ2-5 - TRBD1 TRBV28 TGTGCCAGCAGTTCGGGACAGGGGGCAGAGACCCAGTACTTC CASSSGQGAETQYF
TRBJ1-5 - - TRBV4-1 TGCGCCAGCAGCCAAGATCACAATAGCAATCAGCCCCAGCATTTT CASSQDHNSNQPQHF
TRBJ2-7 - - TRBV20-1 TGCAGTGCTATTGGAGGGGCACACTACGAGCAGTACTTC CSAIGGAHYEQYF
TRBJ1-2 few TRBD1 TRBV28 TGTGCCAGCAGTTCCCCGGGACAGGGGACTTATGGCTACACCTTC CASSSPGQGTYGYTF
TRBJ2-7 few TRBD1 TRBV6-5 TGTGCCAGCAGTTACCGCGGACAGGGGGCCGCCTACGAGCAGTACTTC CASSYRGQGAAYEQYF
TRBJ2-7 few TRBD2 TRBV6-1 TGTGCCAGCAGTGAGCGGGAGACCTACGAGCAGTACTTC CASSERETYEQYF
TRBJ1-5 - TRBD1 TRBV7-3 TGTGCCAGCAGCCGGCTGGGGACAGGGGAGGATCAGCCCCAGCATTTT CASSRLGTGEDQPQHF
TRBJ1-5 - TRBD1 TRBV28 TGTGCCAGCAGTTACCGAGGACAGGGTGGGCAGCCCCAGCATTTT CASSYRGQGGQPQHF
TRBJ2-5 once TRBD2 TRBV20-1 TGCAGTGCTCCCCGACTAGCGGGGCAGTACCAAGAGACCCAGTACTTC CSAPRLAGQYQETQYF